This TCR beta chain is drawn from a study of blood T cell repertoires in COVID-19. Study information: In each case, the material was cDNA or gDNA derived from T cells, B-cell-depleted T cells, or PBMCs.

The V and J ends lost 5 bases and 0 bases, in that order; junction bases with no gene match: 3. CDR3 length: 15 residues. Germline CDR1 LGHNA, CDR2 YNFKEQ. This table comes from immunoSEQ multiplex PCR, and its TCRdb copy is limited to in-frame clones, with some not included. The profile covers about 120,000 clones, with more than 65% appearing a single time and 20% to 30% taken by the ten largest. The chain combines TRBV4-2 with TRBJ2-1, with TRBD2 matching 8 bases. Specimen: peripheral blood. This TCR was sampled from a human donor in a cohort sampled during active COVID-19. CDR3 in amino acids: CASSSSGSSYNEQFF. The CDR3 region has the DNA TGTGCCAGCAGCTCCAGCGGGAGCTCCTACAATGAGCAGTTCTTC.